The 21 T cell receptor beta chains presented below share a single source sample, sequenced in a study of technical replicates of blood from a few donors. Using immunoSEQ multiplex PCR, the repertoire was profiled, and TCRdb retains in-frame clones only, with some absent. Altogether 68,000 or so clones are present, about nine tenths being singletons, with the ten largest covering 4.7%. The sequencing sample was made of PBMCs. All receptors come from a human donor in good health. Some clones in this sample may be carry-over from other donors' samples.

The chain combines TRBV4-1 with TRBJ2-7; 16 nucleotides align to TRBD2. CDR3 length equals 17 residues. Trimming cost V 5 bases and J 4 bases; bases outside gene matches: 8. Germline V gene sequence: CDR1 MGHRA, CDR2 YSYEKL. CDR3 sequence (DNA): TGCGCCAGCAGCTCGGGACTAGCGGGGGGGCGTTGGTACGAGCAGTACTTC. Amino acid sequence: CASSSGLAGGRWYEQYF.

The V call is TRBV6-4, the J call TRBJ2-7; TRBD2 matches 9 bases. From germline, CDR1 is MRHNA and CDR2 SNTAGT. The J segment lost 3 bases and the V segment lost 0 bases, leaving 6 bases of the junction unmatched. The CDR3 totals 16 residues. The CDR3 nucleotides are TGTGCCAGCAGTGACTCTTGGCGGGAGGGTTTCTACGAGCAGTACTTC. Encoded protein: CASSDSWREGFYEQYF.

The chain carries TRBV7-8 and TRBJ1-1; D remains ambiguous. Germline CDR1 and CDR2: SGHVS and FQNEAQ. The CDR3 contains 18 residues. Trimming took off 1 base at V and 4 bases at J, with 22 bases between the two ends. The CDR3 here is CASSLDPEAERKATEAFF. The DNA of the CDR3 is TGTGCCAGCAGCTTAGATCCCGAGGCAGAACGTAAGGCCACTGAAGCTTTCTTT.

The V gene is TRBV11-2, the J gene TRBJ1-6; TRBD1 aligns across 10 bases. CDR3 size: 14 residues. V lost 5 bases, J lost 9 bases, and 4 bases stayed unmatched. Looked up from germline, CDR1 is SGHAT and CDR2 is FQNNGV. The CDR3 protein is CASSARTGGSPLHF. The DNA for the CDR3 is TGTGCCAGCAGCGCCCGGACAGGGGGTTCACCCCTCCACTTT.

The gene calls are TRBV27 and TRBJ2-7; 7 bases are shared with TRBD1. The CDR3 loop spans 15 amino acids. V lost 6 bases, J lost 1 base, and 9 bases stayed unmatched. Germline assignment: CDR1 MNHEY and CDR2 SMNVEV (reference sequence). CDR3 DNA sequence: TGTGCCAGCAGGGGGCAGGGGGTCCCTTCCTACGAGCAGTACTTC. Its protein is CASRGQGVPSYEQYF.

The table lists this clone with a count of one. The rearrangement links TRBV7-2 to TRBJ2-7, with 8 bases that match TRBD2. Germline CDR1 reads SGHTA; CDR2 reads FQGNSA. Germline trimming cut 4 bases from V and 2 bases from J; bases unmatched to any gene: 10. This CDR3 is built from 16 residues. DNA for the CDR3: TGTGCCAGCAGCTCCCTAGGCGGGGGGCCGCCCTACGAGCAGTACTTC. As protein: CASSSLGGGPPYEQYF.

In nucleotides, the CDR3 is TGCGCCAGCAGCTTGGGCGCAGCGGGGGGGCCTATCGAGCAGTACTTC. Its translation: CASSLGAAGGPIEQYF. This chain uses TRBV5-1 with TRBJ2-7; 10 bases map to TRBD2. The trim removed 0 bases at V and 6 bases at J, leaving 9 bases unmatched. Germline V gives CDR1 SGHRS, CDR2 YFSETQ. The CDR3 totals 16 residues.

This sequence joins TRBV7-3 and TRBJ1-1; D remains unclear. Germline V gene lookup returns CDR1 SGHTA and CDR2 FQGTGA. There are 13 residues in the CDR3. V dropped 3 bases and J dropped 4 bases, with 9 bases sitting between them. CDR3 DNA sequence: TGTGCCAGCAGCTTCGGACGGGGCACTGAAGCTTTCTTT. Amino acids: CASSFGRGTEAFF.

The chain links TRBV4-2 to TRBJ2-1, with TRBD2 matching over 7 bases. The germline V gene encodes CDR1 LGHNA and CDR2 YNFKEQ. V shed 5 bases and J 0 bases; nucleotides not matched to a gene: 10. The length of the CDR3 is 17 residues. The CDR3 sequence is CASSERDYSSSYNEQFF. CDR3 coding DNA: TGTGCCAGCAGCGAACGGGACTATTCAAGCTCCTACAATGAGCAGTTCTTC.

CDR3 residues: CAWSGGLGAKNIQYF. The CDR3 region has the DNA TGTGCCTGGAGTGGCGGACTGGGAGCCAAAAACATTCAGTACTTC. V usage is TRBV30 and J usage is TRBJ2-4, with D maybe TRBD2 (5 bases). This CDR3 is built from 15 residues. Deletions cut 1 base from V and 0 bases from J, with 10 bases between. CDR1 and CDR2 from the germline V gene are GTSNPN and SVGIG (reference sequence).

This chain joins TRBV18 and TRBJ2-7; D call uncertain. The V end was cut by 1 base, the J end by 2 bases, with 6 bases between. There are 13 residues in the CDR3. Germline V CDR1 and CDR2: KGHSH, LQKENI. The CDR3 sequence: CASSPQNTYEQYF. CDR3 sequence (DNA): TGTGCCAGCTCACCACAAAATACCTACGAGCAGTACTTC.

The CDR3 DNA reads TGTGCCAGCAGCGTAGGACAGAGCTCCTACAATGAGCAGTTCTTC. Translating it yields CASSVGQSSYNEQFF. This chain links TRBV9 with TRBJ2-1; TRBD1 might be the D (5 bases). The V and J ends lost 0 bases and 0 bases respectively, with 7 bases between them. CDR1 and CDR2 from the germline V gene are SGDLS and YYNGEE. The CDR3 consists of 15 residues.

The rearrangement uses TRBV6-6 and TRBJ1-2; D may be TRBD1 (5 bases). The CDR3 extends over 15 amino acids. The germline CDR1 and CDR2 sequences are MNHNY and SVGAGI (reference sequence). The ends were cut back, 0 bases at V and 4 bases at J, with 12 bases in the middle. The CDR3 region has the DNA TGTGCCAGCAGTTACTCGAGCGCGGGGCCCTATGGCTACACCTTC. Translated, it gives CASSYSSAGPYGYTF.

J is TRBJ1-2 and V is TRBV19; no definite D call. The CDR3 is 11 amino acids. Germline V gene sequence: CDR1 LNHDA, CDR2 SQIVND (reference sequence). Between the trimmed V and J ends, which lost 0 bases and 11 bases, there was a span of 7 bases. The CDR3 DNA reads as TGTGCCAGTAGTATAGATCTCGTGTACACCTTC. Translating gives CASSIDLVYTF. Using reference TRBV19 and TRBJ1-2 for the parts outside the CDR3, the full variable domain is DGGITQSPKYLFRKEGQNVTLSCEQNLNHDAMYWYRQDPGQGLRLIYYSQIVNDFQKGDIAEGYSVSREKKESFPLTVTSAQKNPTAFYLCASSIDLVYTFGSGTRLTVV.

The chain carries TRBV6-1 and TRBJ2-1; weak D call: TRBD2 (5 bases). Trimming pared 8 bases from V and 4 bases from J, leaving 12 bases between. The CDR3 has 13 residues. Per the germline V gene, CDR1 is MNHNS and CDR2 is SASEGT. In DNA, the CDR3 is TGTGCCAGCTGGCGGGCAGCGTACAATGAGCAGTTCTTC. Encoded protein: CASWRAAYNEQFF.

This clone was seen only a few times. The CDR3 loop reads CASSEPGYEQYF. The CDR3, as DNA: TGTGCCAGCAGTGAACCAGGCTACGAGCAGTACTTC. The rearrangement joins TRBV6-1 to TRBJ2-7; no firm D call. The CDR3 extends over 12 amino acids. V dropped 2 bases and J dropped 3 bases, with 5 bases sitting between them. In germline, CDR1 is MNHNS, CDR2 SASEGT.

The rearrangement links TRBV19 to TRBJ2-5, with 12 bases identical to TRBD2. The germline V gene encodes CDR1 LNHDA and CDR2 SQIVND (reference sequence). The CDR3 is 18 residues long. V lost 5 bases and J lost 5; bases outside the gene matches: 15. CDR3 sequence (DNA): TGTGCCAGTAGTGCGGCCTTGGCTAGCGGGAGGGCTGGCGAGACCCAGTACTTC. Translation gives CASSAALASGRAGETQYF.

This clone was observed a few times. The chain links TRBV6-1 to TRBJ1-1; no firm D call. The CDR3 sequence is 16 residues long. Trimming took off 1 base at V and 3 bases at J, with 15 bases between the two ends. The V gene's germline CDR1 is MNHNS and CDR2 SASEGT. CDR3 bases: TGTGCCAGCAGTGAAGTGGTGAACAAGTGGTACACTGAAGCTTTCTTT. This codes for CASSEVVNKWYTEAFF.

This clone was seen more than once but under ten times. The V and J genes are TRBV6-4 and TRBJ1-1; D might be TRBD1 (6 bases). Germline assignment: CDR1 MRHNA and CDR2 SNTAGT. The CDR3 spans 13 residues. Trimming stripped 7 bases from V and 1 base from J, with 10 bases between. As DNA, the CDR3 is TGTGCCAGCACTCAGGGGCCGAACACTGAAGCTTTCTTT. Its translation: CASTQGPNTEAFF.

V usage is TRBV5-6 and J usage is TRBJ1-4, with D perhaps matching TRBD1 (5 bases). The CDR3 spans 14 residues. Germline CDR1 and CDR2: SGHDT and YYEEEE. Between the trimmed V and J ends, which lost 3 bases and 4 bases, there was a span of 10 bases. The CDR3 coding sequence is TGTGCCAGCAGCTCCCGACAGATTAATGAAAAACTGTTTTTT. This codes for CASSSRQINEKLFF. The full variable domain, completed using reference TRBV5-6 and TRBJ1-4, is DAGVTQSPTHLIKTRGQQVTLRCSPKSGHDTVSWYQQALGQGPQFIFQYYEEEERQRGNFPDRFSGHQFPNYSSELNVNALLLGDSALYLCASSSRQINEKLFFGSGTQLSVL.

The chain employs TRBV27 and TRBJ2-3; tentative D call: TRBD2 (5 bases). Germline assignment: CDR1 MNHEY and CDR2 SMNVEV (reference sequence). Deletions cut 3 bases from V and 4 bases from J, with 14 bases between. The CDR3 extends over 15 amino acids. CDR3 loop: CASSFRGFFSDTQYF. The CDR3 nucleotides read TGTGCCAGCAGTTTCCGCGGGTTTTTTTCAGATACGCAGTATTTT.